This T cell receptor (beta chain) is from a study of beta chain features in type 1 diabetes (dated by TCRdb to the late 2010s). Looking at the study overall: Patients and healthy donors did not differ in mean age, gender distribution, total cell number or subset yield. The study compared the TCRB repertoires of sorted circulating CD4+ T cell subsets in recently diagnosed type 1 diabetes patients with those in matched healthy donors. A total of around 110,000,000 sorted cells were examined across all samples, and RNA yield correlated strongly with the number of cells per subset. Regulatory and stem cell-like memory subsets were obtained from only 8 patients and roughly 8 healthy donors, while naive and central memory subsets were obtained from all 30 or so donors. Paper-wide results and their limitations: A moderate but significant shortening of TCRB CDR3 length was observed in type 1 diabetes patients in all four CD4+ subsets. PCR might favor shorter templates, but patient and control samples were amplified and corrected together, so any skew would affect both groups equally. Naive, central memory and regulatory TCRB repertoires appeared to be more similar among patients than among healthy donors. Because small numbers of individuals were included in the HLA sub-analyses, any influence of HLA type on TCRB rearrangement was left unresolved. At VDJ recombination sites, type 1 diabetes patients had fewer insertions and more deleted nucleotides, which implies abnormalities in thymic rearrangement. Sequencing cDNA rather than genomic DNA could over-represent highly expressing activated cells, although activation and CD3 levels did not differ between groups.

From each donor, a single peripheral blood sample of approximately 0.11 L on average was drawn into heparinised tubes. Using a panel that included CD45RO, CCR7, CD25, CD127, CD95 and CD27, naive, central memory, regulatory and stem cell-like memory CD4+ T cells were sorted on a BD FACSAria II. A purity above 95% was achieved for all sorted populations. Right away, PBMCs were isolated by Lymphoprep density gradient centrifugation and were stained directly, with no culture step. So that batch effects would be minimized, each experiment stained and sorted samples in pairs, pairing one healthy donor with one patient. The germline V gene gives CDR1 as SGHRS and CDR2 as YFSETQ. Trimming takes 4 bases off V and 11 bases off J; junction bases not matched to a gene: 8. Reading from cysteine to phenylalanine, the CDR3 counts 14 amino acids. The only DNA kept is the CDR3, 42 bases in frame from the first base.

This clone was seen a few times. Which antigen it targets is not known. Base qualities were left out, and no much larger clone turns up one base away. The entire amount of isolated RNA was reverse transcribed using the High Capacity cDNA Reverse Transcription Kit, so the sequenced TCRB transcripts were expressed ones. Naive, central memory and regulatory T cell samples underwent deep immunoSEQ sequencing, averaging about 3.57 million total reads per sample. After sorted cells were lysed in RLT buffer, RNA was extracted with DNase-treated RNeasy Micro or Mini kits, with the choice depending on cell number. Each cell subset was processed on its own to prevent cross-contamination, while patient and healthy donor samples were processed together. The immunoSEQ multiplex PCR was used to amplify TCRB sequences from cDNA, yielding 87-bp fragments that span the CDR3 region. Sequencing of the amplicons was performed on the Illumina HiSeq platform. Processing in the source paper ran as follows. PCR bias was computationally corrected using synthetic template baselines, reads within Hamming distance 2 were collapsed, and singletons that could not be merged were discarded. Reads were aligned against IMGT so that V, D and J genes, CDR3 length and insertions or deletions at six rearrangement sites could be assigned. Clonotype counts were normalized to sorted cell number within each subset before computing true diversity and Gini coefficients with the tcR R package. Repertoire sharing was quantified using the overlap coefficient calculated on TCRB nucleotide sequences. As a proxy for the pre-selection repertoire, out-of-frame TCRB sequences from naive cells were analyzed. Not all clones reach the TCRdb copy of this immuneACCESS table, which keeps in-frame sequences only. Checked studies attribute under half of the gap to unresolved V genes and leave the rest unexplained. Clone size and the V and J calls come from that table; the DNA yielded D and trimming. The sample includes some 250,000 clones, with around 9.9% observed a single time. In total, the top ten clones hold roughly 0.017% of the sample.

The V gene is TRBV5-1 and the J gene is TRBJ2-2; a stretch of 10 junction bases matches TRBD1. This clonotype was obtained from a man aged 30 to 45 with type 1 diabetes. Sequenced: naive CD4+ T cells from blood. What this sample's cell subset or site label stands for: true naive CD4+ T cells. The CDR3 amino acid sequence is: CASSRSRDRGELFF. The DNA sequence is given as TGCGCCAGCAGCCGGTCCCGGGACAGGGGAGAGCTGTTTTTT.